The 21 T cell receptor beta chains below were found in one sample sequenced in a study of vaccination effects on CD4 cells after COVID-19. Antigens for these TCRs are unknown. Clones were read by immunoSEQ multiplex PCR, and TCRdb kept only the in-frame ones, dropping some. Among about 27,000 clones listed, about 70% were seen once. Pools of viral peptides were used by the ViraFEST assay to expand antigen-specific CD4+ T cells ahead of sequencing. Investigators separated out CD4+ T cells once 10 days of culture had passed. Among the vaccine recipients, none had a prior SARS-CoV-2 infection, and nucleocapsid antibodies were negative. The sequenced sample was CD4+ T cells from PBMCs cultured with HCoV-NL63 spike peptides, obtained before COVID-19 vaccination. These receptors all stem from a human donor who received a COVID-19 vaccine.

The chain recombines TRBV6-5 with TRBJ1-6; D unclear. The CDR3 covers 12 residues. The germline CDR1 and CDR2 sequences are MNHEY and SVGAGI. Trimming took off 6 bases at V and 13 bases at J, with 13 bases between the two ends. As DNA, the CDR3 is TGTGCCAGCAGGGGCTCGGGGAGTCCCCTCCACTTT. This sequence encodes CASRGSGSPLHF.

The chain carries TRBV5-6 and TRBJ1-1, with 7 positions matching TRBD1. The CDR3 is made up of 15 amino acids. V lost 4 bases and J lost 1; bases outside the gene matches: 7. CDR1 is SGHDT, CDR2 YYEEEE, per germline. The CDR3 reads CASSSTGAGNTEAFF. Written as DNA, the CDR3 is TGTGCCAGCAGCAGTACAGGGGCGGGGAACACTGAAGCTTTCTTT.

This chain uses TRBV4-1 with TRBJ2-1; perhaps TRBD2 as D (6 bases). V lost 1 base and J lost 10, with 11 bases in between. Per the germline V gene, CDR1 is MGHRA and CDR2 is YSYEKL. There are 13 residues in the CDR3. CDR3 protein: CASSQVQLAEQFF. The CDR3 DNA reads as TGCGCCAGCAGCCAAGTCCAACTAGCCGAGCAGTTCTTC.

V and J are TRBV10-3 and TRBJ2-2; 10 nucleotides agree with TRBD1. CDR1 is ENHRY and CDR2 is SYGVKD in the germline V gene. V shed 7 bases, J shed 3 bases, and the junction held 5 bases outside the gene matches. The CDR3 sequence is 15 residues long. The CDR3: CAITYGTGDTGELFF. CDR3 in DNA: TGTGCCATCACCTACGGGACAGGGGACACCGGGGAGCTGTTTTTT.

The CDR3 region is CASSVRQGSMNTEAFF. The CDR3 DNA sequence: TGTGCCAGTAGTGTCAGACAGGGATCGATGAACACTGAAGCTTTCTTT. The gene calls are TRBV19 and TRBJ1-1; 7 bases are a match to TRBD1. The CDR3 contains 16 residues. Germline loops: CDR1 LNHDA, CDR2 SQIVND (reference sequence). V dropped 5 bases and J dropped 0; count of bases not matched to a gene: 9.

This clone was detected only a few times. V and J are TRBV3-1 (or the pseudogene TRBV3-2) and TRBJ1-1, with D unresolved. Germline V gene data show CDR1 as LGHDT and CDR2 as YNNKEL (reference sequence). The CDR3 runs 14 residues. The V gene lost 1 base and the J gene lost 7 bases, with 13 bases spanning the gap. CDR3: CASSQGGRINEAFF. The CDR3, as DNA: TGTGCCAGCAGCCAAGGTGGGAGGATAAATGAAGCTTTCTTT.

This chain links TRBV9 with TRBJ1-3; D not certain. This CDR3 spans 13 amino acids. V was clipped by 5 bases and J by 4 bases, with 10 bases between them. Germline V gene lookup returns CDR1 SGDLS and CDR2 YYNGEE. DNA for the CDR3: TGTGCCAGCAGTGAAGAGGGAGGAAACACCATATATTTT. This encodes CASSEEGGNTIYF.

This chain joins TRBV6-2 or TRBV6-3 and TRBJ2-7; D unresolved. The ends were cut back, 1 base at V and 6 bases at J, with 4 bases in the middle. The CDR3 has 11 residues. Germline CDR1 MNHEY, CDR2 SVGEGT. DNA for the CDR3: TGTGCCAGCAGTTACTTTTCCGAGCAGTACTTC. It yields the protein CASSYFSEQYF.

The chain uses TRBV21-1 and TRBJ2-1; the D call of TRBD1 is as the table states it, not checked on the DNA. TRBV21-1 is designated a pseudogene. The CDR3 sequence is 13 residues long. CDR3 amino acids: CASILDRGNEQFF. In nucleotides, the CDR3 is TGTGCCAGCATCCTAGACAGGGGCAATGAGCAGTTCTTC.

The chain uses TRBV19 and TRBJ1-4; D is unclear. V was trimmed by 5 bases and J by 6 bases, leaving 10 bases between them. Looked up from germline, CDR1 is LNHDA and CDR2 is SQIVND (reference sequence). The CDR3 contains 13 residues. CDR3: CASSGPRDEKLFF. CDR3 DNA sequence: TGTGCCAGTAGTGGCCCCCGGGATGAAAAACTGTTTTTT.

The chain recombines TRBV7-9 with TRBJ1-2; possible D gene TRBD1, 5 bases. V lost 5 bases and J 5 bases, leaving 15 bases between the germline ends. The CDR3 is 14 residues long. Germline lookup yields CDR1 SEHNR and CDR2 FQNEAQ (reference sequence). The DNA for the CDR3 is TGTGCCAGCAGCGCCCGGGGGAGGGATTATGGCTACACCTTC. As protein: CASSARGRDYGYTF.

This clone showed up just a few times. This CDR3 is CASSFTGTQYF. CDR3 in DNA: TGTGCCAGCAGTTTCACGGGGACCCAGTACTTC. The J gene is TRBJ2-5, the V gene TRBV28; D unresolved. There are 11 residues in the CDR3. Trimming removed 3 bases from V and 7 bases from J, with 6 bases in between. In germline, CDR1 is MDHEN, CDR2 SYDVKM.

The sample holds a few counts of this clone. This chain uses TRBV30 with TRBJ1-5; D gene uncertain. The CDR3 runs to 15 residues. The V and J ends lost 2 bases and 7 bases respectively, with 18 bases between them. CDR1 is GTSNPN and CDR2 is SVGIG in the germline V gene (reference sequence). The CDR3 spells CAWSSRGARGQPQHF. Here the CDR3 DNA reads TGTGCCTGGAGTTCCCGGGGAGCCCGCGGGCAGCCCCAGCATTTT.

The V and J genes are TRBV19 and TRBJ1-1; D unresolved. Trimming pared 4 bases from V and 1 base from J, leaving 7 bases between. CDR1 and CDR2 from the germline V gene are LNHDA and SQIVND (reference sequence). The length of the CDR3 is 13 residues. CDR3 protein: CASSTTGNTEAFF. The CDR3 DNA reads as TGTGCCAGTAGTACCACGGGGAACACTGAAGCTTTCTTT.

CDR3 in amino acids: CASSVGQHNPGNTIYF. Here the CDR3 DNA reads TGCGCCAGCAGCGTTGGACAGCACAATCCTGGAAACACCATATATTTT. The genes are TRBV5-1 and TRBJ1-3, with a weak D call TRBD1 (6 bases). This CDR3 is built from 16 residues. Between the trimmed V and J ends, which lost 4 bases and 2 bases, there was a span of 16 bases. Germline V gene lookup returns CDR1 SGHRS and CDR2 YFSETQ.

The CDR3 sequence: CASGLDRQAYNEQFF. The CDR3 bases are TGTGCTAGTGGTTTGGACCGACAAGCCTACAATGAGCAGTTCTTC. The chain is built from TRBV12-5 and TRBJ2-1; D is unclear. Germline lookup yields CDR1 LGHNT and CDR2 FRNRAP. Trimming shortened V by 1 base and J by 2 bases, and 9 bases separated the two germline ends. The CDR3 is 15 residues long. Looking up the rest from reference TRBV12-5 and TRBJ2-1 gives the full variable domain: DARVTQTPRHKVTEMGQEVTMRCQPILGHNTVFWYRQTMMQGLELLAYFRNRAPLDDSGMPKDRFSAEMPDATLATLKIQPSEPRDSAVYFCASGLDRQAYNEQFFGPGTRLTVL.

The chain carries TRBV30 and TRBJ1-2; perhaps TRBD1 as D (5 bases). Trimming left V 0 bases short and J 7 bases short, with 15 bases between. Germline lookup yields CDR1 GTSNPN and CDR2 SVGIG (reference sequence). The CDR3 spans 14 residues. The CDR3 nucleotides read TGTGCCTGGAGTGTAGCAGGGAGGTACGTTGGCTACACCTTC. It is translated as CAWSVAGRYVGYTF.

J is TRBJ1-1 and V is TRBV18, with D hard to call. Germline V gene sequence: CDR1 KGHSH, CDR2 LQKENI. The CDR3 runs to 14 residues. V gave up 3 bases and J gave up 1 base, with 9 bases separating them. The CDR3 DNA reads TGTGCCAGCTCACCCGGCCAACAGAACACTGAAGCTTTCTTT. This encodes CASSPGQQNTEAFF.

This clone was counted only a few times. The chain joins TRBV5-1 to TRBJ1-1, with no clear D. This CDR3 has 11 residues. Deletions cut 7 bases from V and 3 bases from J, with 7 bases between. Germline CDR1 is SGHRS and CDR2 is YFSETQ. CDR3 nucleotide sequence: TGCGCCAGCGGCCTTGACACTGAAGCTTTCTTT. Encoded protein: CASGLDTEAFF.

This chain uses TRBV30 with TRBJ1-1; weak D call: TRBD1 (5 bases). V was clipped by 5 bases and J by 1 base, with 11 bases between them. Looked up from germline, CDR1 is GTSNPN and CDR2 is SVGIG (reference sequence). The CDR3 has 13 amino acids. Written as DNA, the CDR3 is TGTGCCTGGGGTAGGGGCGCGAACACTGAAGCTTTCTTT. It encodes CAWGRGANTEAFF.

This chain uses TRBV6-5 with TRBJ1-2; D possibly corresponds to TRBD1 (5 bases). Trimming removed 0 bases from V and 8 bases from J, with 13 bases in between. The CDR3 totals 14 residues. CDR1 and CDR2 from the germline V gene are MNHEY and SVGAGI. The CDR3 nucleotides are TGTGCCAGCAGTTACTCTTTGGGACGCCGGGGCTACACCTTC. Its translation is CASSYSLGRRGYTF.